This T cell receptor (beta chain) was obtained from a study of immune characteristics of hereditary and idiopathic chronic pancreatitis. Measured with immunoSEQ multiplex PCR; TCRdb has only the in-frame clones, and not every one. The data show approximately 9,800 clones, with roughly 83% seen just once and more than 13% held by the top ten. Chronic pancreatitis tissue was collected during total pancreatectomy with islet autotransplantation. This CDR3 has 15 amino acids. V shed 1 base and J shed 1 base, with 10 bases lying between them. CDR1 is MNHEY and CDR2 is SMNVEV in the germline V gene (reference sequence).

This receptor was identified in a human donor with chronic pancreatitis. The J gene is TRBJ1-1, the V gene TRBV27, with D possibly matching TRBD1 (5 bases). Sequencing input: pancreas tissue with idiopathic chronic pancreatitis. CDR3 amino acids: CASSLYRGTNTEAFF. The CDR3 DNA reads TGTGCCAGCAGTTTATATAGGGGAACGAACACTGAAGCTTTCTTT.